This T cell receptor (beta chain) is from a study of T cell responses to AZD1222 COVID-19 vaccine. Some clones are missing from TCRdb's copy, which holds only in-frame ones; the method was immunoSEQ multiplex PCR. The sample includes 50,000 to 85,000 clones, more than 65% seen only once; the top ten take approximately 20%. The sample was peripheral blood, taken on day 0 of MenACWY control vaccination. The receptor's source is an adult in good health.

CDR3 protein: CATSRERGGTYEQYF. CDR3 nucleotides: TGTGCCACCAGCAGAGAGCGGGGGGGAACCTACGAGCAGTACTTC. The rearrangement links TRBV15 to TRBJ2-7; 9 nucleotides align to TRBD2. The CDR3 has 15 amino acids. Per germline, CDR1 LNHNV and CDR2 YYDKDF (reference sequence). Trimming took 0 bases from V and 2 from J; bases not matched to a gene: 2. Based on the CDR3 plus reference TRBV15 and TRBJ2-7, the full variable domain is DAMVIQNPRYQVTQFGKPVTLSCSQTLNHNVMYWYQQKSSQAPKLLFHYYDKDFNNEADTPDNFQSRRPNTSFCFLDIRSPGLGDTAMYLCATSRERGGTYEQYFGPGTRLTVT.